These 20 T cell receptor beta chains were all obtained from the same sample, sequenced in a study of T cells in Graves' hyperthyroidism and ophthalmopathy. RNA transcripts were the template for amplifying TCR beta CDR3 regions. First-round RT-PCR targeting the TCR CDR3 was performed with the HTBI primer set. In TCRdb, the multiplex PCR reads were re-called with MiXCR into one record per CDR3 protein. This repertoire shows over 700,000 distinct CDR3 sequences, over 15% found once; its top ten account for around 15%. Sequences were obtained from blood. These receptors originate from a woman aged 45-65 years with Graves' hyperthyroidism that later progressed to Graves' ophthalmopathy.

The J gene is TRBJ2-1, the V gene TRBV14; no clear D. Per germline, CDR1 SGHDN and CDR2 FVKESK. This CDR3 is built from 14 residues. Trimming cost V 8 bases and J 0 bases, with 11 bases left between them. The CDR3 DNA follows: TGTGCCAGCGGGCCGGCGGCCTCCTACAATGAGCAGTTCTTC. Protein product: CASGPAASYNEQFF.

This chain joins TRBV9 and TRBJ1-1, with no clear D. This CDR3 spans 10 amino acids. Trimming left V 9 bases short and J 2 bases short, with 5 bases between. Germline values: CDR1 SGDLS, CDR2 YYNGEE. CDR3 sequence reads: CATYNTEAFF. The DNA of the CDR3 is TGTGCCACCTACAACACTGAAGCTTTCTTT.

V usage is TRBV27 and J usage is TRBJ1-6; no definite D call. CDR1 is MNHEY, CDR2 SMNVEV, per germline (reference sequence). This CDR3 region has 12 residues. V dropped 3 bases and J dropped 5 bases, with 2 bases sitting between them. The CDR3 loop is CASSFHNSPLHF. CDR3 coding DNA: TGTGCCAGCAGTTTCCATAATTCACCCCTCCACTTT.

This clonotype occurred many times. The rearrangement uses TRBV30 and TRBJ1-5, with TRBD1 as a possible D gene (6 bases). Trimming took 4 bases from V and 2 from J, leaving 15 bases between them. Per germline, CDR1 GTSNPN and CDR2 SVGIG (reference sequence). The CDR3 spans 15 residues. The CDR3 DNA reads TGTGCCTGGAACCCGGGACATTGGGGCAATCAGCCCCAGCATTTT. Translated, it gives CAWNPGHWGNQPQHF.

CDR3 residues: CASSQADRVYGYTF. The CDR3, as DNA: TGTGCCAGCAGCCAGGCCGACAGGGTCTATGGCTACACCTTC. The V and J genes are TRBV14 and TRBJ1-2, with 7 nucleotides matching TRBD1. The germline gives CDR1 SGHDN, CDR2 FVKESK. Unmatched junction bases numbered 5, after V lost 3 bases and J lost 4 bases. CDR3 length: 14 residues.

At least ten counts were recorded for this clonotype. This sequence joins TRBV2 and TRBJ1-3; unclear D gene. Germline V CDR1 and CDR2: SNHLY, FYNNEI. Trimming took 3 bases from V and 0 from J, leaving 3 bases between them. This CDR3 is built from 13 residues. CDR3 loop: CASSDRSGNTIYF. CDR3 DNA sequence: TGTGCCAGCAGTGACCGCTCTGGAAACACCATATATTTT.

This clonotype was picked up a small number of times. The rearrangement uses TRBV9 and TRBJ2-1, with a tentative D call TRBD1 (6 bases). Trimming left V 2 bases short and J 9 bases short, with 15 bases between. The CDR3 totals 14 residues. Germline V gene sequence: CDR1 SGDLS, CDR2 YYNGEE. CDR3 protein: CASSVEGTGSEQFF. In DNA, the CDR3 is TGTGCCAGCAGCGTTGAGGGCACAGGGAGTGAGCAGTTCTTC. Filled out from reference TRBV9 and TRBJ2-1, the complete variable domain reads DSGVTQTPKHLITATGQRVTLRCSPRSGDLSVYWYQQSLDQGLQFLIQYYNGEERAKGNILERFSAQQFPDLHSELNLSSLELGDSALYFCASSVEGTGSEQFFGPGTRLTVL.

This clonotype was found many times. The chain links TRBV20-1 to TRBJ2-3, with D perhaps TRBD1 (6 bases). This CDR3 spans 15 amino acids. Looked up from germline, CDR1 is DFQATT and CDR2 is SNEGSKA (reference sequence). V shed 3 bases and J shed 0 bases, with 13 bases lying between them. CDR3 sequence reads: CSARTGAFSTDTQYF. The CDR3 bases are TGCAGTGCTAGGACAGGTGCCTTTAGCACAGATACGCAGTATTTT.

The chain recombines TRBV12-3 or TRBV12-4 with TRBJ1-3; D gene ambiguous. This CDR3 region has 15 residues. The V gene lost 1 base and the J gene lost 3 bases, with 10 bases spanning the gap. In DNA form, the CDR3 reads TGTGCCAGCAGTTTAGTTCCCGGAGGTGGAAACACCATATATTTT. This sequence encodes CASSLVPGGGNTIYF.

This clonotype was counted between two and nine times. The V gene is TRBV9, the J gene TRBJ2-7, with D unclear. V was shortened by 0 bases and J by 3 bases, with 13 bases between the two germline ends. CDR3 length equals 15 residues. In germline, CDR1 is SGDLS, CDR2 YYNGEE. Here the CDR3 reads CASSVEPDGFYEQYF. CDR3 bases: TGTGCCAGCAGCGTAGAACCAGACGGTTTCTACGAGCAGTACTTC.

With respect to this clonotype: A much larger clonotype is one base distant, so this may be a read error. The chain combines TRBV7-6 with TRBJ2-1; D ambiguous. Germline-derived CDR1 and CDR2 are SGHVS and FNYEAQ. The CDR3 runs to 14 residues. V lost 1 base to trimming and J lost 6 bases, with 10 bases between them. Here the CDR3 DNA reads TGTGCCAGCAGCTTAGGGAGAACCTGCAATGAGCAGTTCTTC. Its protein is CASSLGRTCNEQFF.

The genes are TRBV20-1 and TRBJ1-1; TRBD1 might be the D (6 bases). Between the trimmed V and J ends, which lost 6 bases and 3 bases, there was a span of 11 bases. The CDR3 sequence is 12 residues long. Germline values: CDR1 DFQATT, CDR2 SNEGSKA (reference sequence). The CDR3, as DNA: TGCAGTGCCCTAGACAGGTACACTGAAGCTTTCTTT. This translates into CSALDRYTEAFF.

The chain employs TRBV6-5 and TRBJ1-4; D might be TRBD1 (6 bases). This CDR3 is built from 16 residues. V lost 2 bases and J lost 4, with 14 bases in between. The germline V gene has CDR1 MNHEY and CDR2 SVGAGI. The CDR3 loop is CASSYPQGSDNEKLFF. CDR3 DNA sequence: TGTGCCAGCAGTTACCCGCAGGGGAGTGATAATGAAAAACTGTTTTTT.

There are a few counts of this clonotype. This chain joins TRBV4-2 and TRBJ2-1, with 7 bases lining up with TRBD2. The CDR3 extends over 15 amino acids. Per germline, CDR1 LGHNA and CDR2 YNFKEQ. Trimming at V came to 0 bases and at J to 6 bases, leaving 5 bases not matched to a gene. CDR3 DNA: TGTGCCAGCAGCCAAGATGGGCTAGCGGTCAATGAGCAGTTCTTC. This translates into CASSQDGLAVNEQFF.

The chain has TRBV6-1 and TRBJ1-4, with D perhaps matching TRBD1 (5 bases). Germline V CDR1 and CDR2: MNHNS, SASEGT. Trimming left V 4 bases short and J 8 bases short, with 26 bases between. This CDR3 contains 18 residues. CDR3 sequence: CASSAKGTRARAYEKLFF. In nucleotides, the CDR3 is TGTGCCAGCAGTGCGAAAGGGACTCGGGCCAGGGCTTACGAAAAACTGTTTTTT.

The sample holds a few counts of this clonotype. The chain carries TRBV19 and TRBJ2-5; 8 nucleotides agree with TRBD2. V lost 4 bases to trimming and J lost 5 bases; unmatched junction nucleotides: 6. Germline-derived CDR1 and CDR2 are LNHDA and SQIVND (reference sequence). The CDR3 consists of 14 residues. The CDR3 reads CASSSSGVGETQYF. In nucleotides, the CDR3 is TGTGCCAGTAGTAGTAGCGGGGTCGGGGAGACCCAGTACTTC.

In DNA, the CDR3 is TGCGCCAGCAGTGAGTCTGACAGGGACAATGGCTACACCTTC. Its protein product is CASSESDRDNGYTF. The V gene is TRBV10-2, the J gene TRBJ1-2; 7 bases match TRBD1. V was pared by 0 bases and J by 6 bases, with 4 bases of the junction left unmatched. This CDR3 contains 14 residues. CDR1 is WSHSY and CDR2 is SAAADI in the germline V gene.

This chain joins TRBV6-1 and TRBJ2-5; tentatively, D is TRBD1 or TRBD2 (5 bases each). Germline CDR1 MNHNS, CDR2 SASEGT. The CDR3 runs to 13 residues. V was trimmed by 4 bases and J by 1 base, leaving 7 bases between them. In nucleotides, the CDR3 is TGTGCCAGCAGTGTGGGGACCCAAGAGACCCAGTACTTC. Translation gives CASSVGTQETQYF.

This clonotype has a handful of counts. The CDR3 region has the DNA TGTGCCAGCAGCCAAGATTGGGAAAATCTCTATGGCTACACCTTC. Protein: CASSQDWENLYGYTF. The genes are TRBV3-1 and TRBJ1-2; D is uncertain. V shed 0 bases and J shed 4 bases, with 12 bases lying between them. CDR3 length: 15 amino acids. CDR1 and CDR2 (germline): LGHDT, YNNKEL (reference sequence).

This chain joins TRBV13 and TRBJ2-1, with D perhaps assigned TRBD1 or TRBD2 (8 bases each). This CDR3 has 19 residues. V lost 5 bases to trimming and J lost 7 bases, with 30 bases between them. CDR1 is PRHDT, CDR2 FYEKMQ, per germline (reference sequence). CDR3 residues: CASSRRGQGASGHRNEQFF. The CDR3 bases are TGTGCCAGCAGCCGTCGGGGGCAGGGGGCTAGCGGGCATAGGAATGAGCAGTTCTTC.